This TCR beta chain was recovered during a study of post-analysis software for immune sequencing data. Study summary: There were relapsing-remitting, secondary progressive and progressive-relapsing multiple sclerosis among the disease courses included.

Unique-molecular-identifier-tagged TCR beta cDNA libraries were used. Via MiXCR, TCRdb re-called the PCR reads, giving one row per CDR3 protein. In the table there are around 250,000 distinct CDR3 sequences, 30% to 45% of which are singletons. V gave up 2 bases and J gave up 0 bases, with 4 bases separating them. The CDR3 runs to 13 residues. The germline gives CDR1 LNHDA, CDR2 SQIVND (reference sequence). The study's findings and limits: Controls showed lower frequencies than patients for roughly five TRBV segments, and TRBV5-6, TRBV5-1 and TRBV20-1 were among these. Pronounced co-clustering by F measure was evident among identically batched samples. Significantly lower normalized Chao1 diversity was seen in multiple sclerosis patients than in controls.

The sample holds a few counts of this clonotype. Its specificity is unknown. This sequence was found in a girl under 18 with multiple sclerosis. The chain recombines TRBV19 with TRBJ1-1; no clear D gene. The material sequenced was blood. The CDR3 region has the DNA TGTGCCAGTAGTATATCTGTGAACACTGAAGCTTTCTTT. This sequence encodes CASSISVNTEAFF.